The clone carrying this T cell receptor beta chain has ten or more counts. In TCRdb, the RACE reads were re-called with MiXCR into one record per CDR3 protein. The profile shows 95,000 to 150,000 distinct CDR3 sequences, about 11% of them singletons. The entry originates in a study of human T cells and chemical hapten exposure. Time point in this sample: patch test 3, about 24 weeks after DPC sensitization. Described treatment: therapeutic diphenylcyclopropenone sensitization with weekly scalp DPC. Blood collection took place prior to placing each patch test. V lost 6 bases and J 1 base, leaving 10 bases between the germline ends. In germline, CDR1 is SGHAT, CDR2 FQNNGV. This CDR3 region has 15 residues.

This specimen was whole blood, taken in connection with sensitization to the hapten diphenylcyclopropenone (DPC). The sequence came from a woman aged 45-60 years with alopecia areata. Some clones in this sample may be carry-over from other donors' samples. The rearrangement links TRBV11-2 to TRBJ1-6, with D perhaps TRBD1 (6 bases). CDR3 coding DNA: TGTGCCAGCAGTTTCACAGGGTCCTATAATTCACCCCTCCACTTT. This codes for CASSFTGSYNSPLHF.